This T cell receptor (beta chain) was found in a study of shared clonotypes between healthy human individuals. General study results and limits: The expectation was that sequencing depth would affect clonotype sharing among donors. Generation probabilities of non-shared clonotypes were lower (relative to those shared by all four donors).

The CDR3 is 16 amino acids. V dropped 4 bases and J dropped 4; count of bases not matched to a gene: 9. The germline V gene encodes CDR1 SNHLY and CDR2 FYNNEI. Of note for this clone: The antigen remains undetermined.

Using approximately 200 ng DNA, around 30,000 T cell genomes, the sorted-subset replicate PCRs were run. The protocol was immunoSEQ multiplex PCR, while the TCRdb copy is restricted to in-frame clones and leaves out a portion. Found here are 2 million or so clones, roughly 94% of them singletons; the top ten hold around 1.1%. CD45RO-negative, CCR7-selected cells formed the naive CD8 fraction, which excluded terminally differentiated effector memory CD45RA+ cells. Specimen: naive CD8+ T cells sorted from blood. The chain links TRBV2 to TRBJ2-7; TRBD1 matches at 11 bases. The receptor's source is a man younger than 35 in good health. The CDR3 loop reads CASSGGFGQGAYEQYF. The DNA for the CDR3 is TGTGCCAGCAGTGGTGGGTTCGGACAGGGGGCTTACGAGCAGTACTTC.